What follows describes a single TCR beta chain. Other DNA sequences in the sample encode the same CDR3. Nominal health characterized the donors when sampled, though unrecorded immune exposures were likely. This sample is part of a study of cytomegalovirus exposure and HLA in healthy donors. Both 60 Vbeta primers and 13 Jbeta primers went into the PCR. The table came from immunoSEQ multiplex PCR; TCRdb's copy has only in-frame clones and leaves some out. This table has some 200,000 clones, approximately 88% appearing once. The germline CDR1 and CDR2 sequences are KGHSH and LQKENI. The trim removed 3 bases at V and 10 bases at J, leaving 8 bases unmatched. This CDR3 spans 14 amino acids.

The receptor was derived from a woman between 45 and 65 years old in good health and CMV-seropositive. The chain couples TRBV18 to TRBJ2-1; 8 positions agree with TRBD1. The sample was PBMCs. The CDR3 reads CASSPGTGLGEQFF. The CDR3 DNA is TGTGCCAGCTCACCCGGGACAGGCCTTGGGGAGCAGTTCTTC.